The next 10 T cell receptor beta chains were all read from a single sample in a study of cytomegalovirus exposure and HLA in healthy donors. PCR employed 60 Vbeta and 13 Jbeta primers. Data came from immunoSEQ multiplex PCR; TCRdb stores just in-frame clones and leaves some out. The sample carries around 99,000 clones, roughly 70% recorded once. The material sequenced was PBMCs. The receptors derive from a woman aged 40 to 50 in good health and CMV-seropositive.

On this clone itself: This specimen includes other DNA sequences encoding the same CDR3. The V gene is TRBV29-1, the J gene TRBJ2-1, with 9 nucleotides matching TRBD1. There are 15 residues in the CDR3. The ends lost 6 bases at V and 0 bases at J; junction bases unmatched: 6. Per germline, CDR1 SQVTM and CDR2 ANQGSEA. Here the CDR3 DNA reads TGCAGCGTAGGGACAGGGCCGAGCTCCTACAATGAGCAGTTCTTC. Its protein is CSVGTGPSSYNEQFF.

This chain joins TRBV6-5 and TRBJ2-7; perhaps TRBD1 as D (5 bases). The CDR3 consists of 15 residues. V dropped 0 bases and J dropped 3 bases, with 12 bases sitting between them. Germline CDR1 and CDR2: MNHEY and SVGAGI. Written as DNA, the CDR3 is TGTGCCAGCAGTTACTCGCCGAGTGACAGCTACGAGCAGTACTTC. Translation: CASSYSPSDSYEQYF.

The chain carries TRBV6-1 and TRBJ1-1; 11 positions match TRBD1. The CDR3 is 14 residues long. CDR1 is MNHNS and CDR2 is SASEGT in the germline V gene. The V segment lost 6 bases and the J segment 5 bases; nucleotides outside the gene matches: 5. The chain's CDR3 is CASRPGQGGTEAFF. CDR3 bases: TGTGCCAGCAGGCCGGGACAGGGGGGAACTGAAGCTTTCTTT.

In its sample, this clone was seen once. A read error may account for a junction end that differs from germline. The V gene is TRBV7-9, the J gene TRBJ2-7, with D possibly TRBD2 on 5 matching bases. The CDR3 contains 11 residues. Germline V gene lookup returns CDR1 SEHNR and CDR2 FQNEAQ (reference sequence). CDR3 DNA: TGTTCCAGCAGCTCCACGGGGGAGCAGTACTTC. It is translated as CSSSSTGEQYF.

This clone was found once. The chain recombines TRBV30 with TRBJ1-5, with D perhaps TRBD1 (6 bases). Germline CDR1 reads GTSNPN; CDR2 reads SVGIG (reference sequence). This CDR3 spans 15 amino acids. Trimming shortened V by 0 bases and J by 2 bases, and 11 bases separated the two germline ends. Here the CDR3 reads CAWSVQGRGNQPQHF. The CDR3 nucleotides read TGTGCCTGGAGTGTACAGGGAAGGGGCAATCAGCCCCAGCATTTT.

This chain links TRBV6-1 with TRBJ2-7, with 11 bases fitting TRBD2. The CDR3 contains 15 residues. J was trimmed by 0 bases and V by 6 bases; bases with no gene match: 4. CDR1 and CDR2 (germline): MNHNS, SASEGT. DNA of the CDR3: TGTGCCAGCAGGCTAGCGGGGGGTTCCTCCTACGAGCAGTACTTC. It encodes CASRLAGGSSYEQYF.

The chain recombines TRBV25-1 with TRBJ1-2; D perhaps matches TRBD1 (6 bases). Germline V lookup: CDR1 MGHDK, CDR2 SYGVNS. The V and J ends lost 3 bases and 4 bases respectively, with 12 bases between them. CDR3 length: 14 amino acids. The chain's CDR3 is CASSDTHRVYGYTF. The CDR3 nucleotides read TGTGCCAGCAGTGACACCCACAGGGTCTATGGCTACACCTTC.

The chain is built from TRBV19 and TRBJ1-6; D call uncertain. The CDR3 sequence is 15 residues long. CDR1 is LNHDA and CDR2 is SQIVND in the germline V gene (reference sequence). The ends were cut back, 3 bases at V and 6 bases at J, with 12 bases in the middle. CDR3 sequence: CASSIDWQVNSPLHF. CDR3 DNA sequence: TGTGCCAGTAGTATCGATTGGCAGGTTAATTCACCCCTCCACTTT.

About this clone itself: The junction departs from the called germline gene at one end, perhaps through a read error. The same CDR3 also results from other DNA sequences found in this sample. The V gene is TRBV6-6, the J gene TRBJ2-4, with TRBD1 identical over 9 bases. The germline gives CDR1 MNHNY, CDR2 SVGAGI (reference sequence). The CDR3 is made up of 13 amino acids. The CDR3 loop is CASSRDRDDIQYF. The CDR3 coding sequence is TGCGCCAGCAGCCGGGACAGGGATGACATTCAGTACTTC.

This sequence joins TRBV6-4 and TRBJ2-1; 7 nucleotides align to TRBD2. V shed 2 bases and J 6 bases; nucleotides not matched to a gene: 10. Germline V gene data show CDR1 as MRHNA and CDR2 as SNTAGT. CDR3 length: 16 amino acids. The CDR3 sequence is CASSDLGEGSSNEQFF. The CDR3 DNA reads TGTGCCAGCAGTGACCTAGGGGAGGGATCCAGCAATGAGCAGTTCTTC.